This entry lists 2 T cell receptor beta chains sequenced from one sample in a study of OX40 agonist ivuxolimab in advanced cancers. Measured with immunoSEQ multiplex PCR; TCRdb has only the in-frame clones, and not every one. The data show about 5,900 clones, roughly four fifths seen once. The input for sequencing was CD4+ or CD8+ T cells sorted from blood, taken in a trial of the OX40 agonist ivuxolimab. These receptor sequences come from an adult with an advanced solid tumor such as melanoma, head and neck, liver or kidney cancer.

The rearrangement uses TRBV4-2 and TRBJ2-7; D ambiguous. The CDR3 is 13 amino acids. Germline V gives CDR1 LGHNA, CDR2 YNFKEQ. V lost 3 bases, J lost 0 bases, and 6 bases lay in between. In DNA, the CDR3 is TGTGCCAGCAGCCATGACAACTCCTACGAGCAGTACTTC. It yields the protein CASSHDNSYEQYF.

V is TRBV7-9 and J is TRBJ1-1; the D gene is possibly TRBD1 (5 bases). The CDR3 runs 15 residues. CDR1 is SEHNR, CDR2 FQNEAQ, per germline (reference sequence). V was pared by 5 bases and J by 1 base, with 14 bases between. The CDR3 DNA follows: TGTGCCAGCAGCCACCCGGGACTTCCGAACACTGAAGCTTTCTTT. Its translation: CASSHPGLPNTEAFF.